This T cell receptor (beta chain) was found in a study of blood T cell repertoires in COVID-19. Using immunoSEQ multiplex PCR, the repertoire was profiled, and TCRdb retains in-frame clones only, with some absent. The sample records around 260,000 clones, approximately 90% being singletons. V lost 9 bases and J 2 bases, leaving 10 bases between the germline ends. Germline-derived CDR1 and CDR2 are LNHDA and SQIVND (reference sequence). This CDR3 is built from 12 residues. This clone was picked up one time. The same CDR3 is also encoded by other DNA sequences in this sample. Material: peripheral blood. This receptor was taken from a man aged 60 to 69 who had recovered from COVID-19. The rearrangement uses TRBV19 and TRBJ1-1, with D hard to call. The CDR3 here is CASTRVNTEAFF. DNA of the CDR3: TGTGCCAGCACCCGGGTAAACACTGAAGCTTTCTTT.